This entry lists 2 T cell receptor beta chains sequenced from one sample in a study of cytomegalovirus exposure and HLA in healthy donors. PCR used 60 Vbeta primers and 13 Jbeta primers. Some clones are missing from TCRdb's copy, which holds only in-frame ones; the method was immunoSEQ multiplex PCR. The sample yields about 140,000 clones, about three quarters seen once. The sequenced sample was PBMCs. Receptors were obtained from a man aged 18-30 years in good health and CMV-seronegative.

This CDR3 is CASSYDRGIYEQYF. CDR3 DNA: TGTGCCAGCAGTTACGACAGGGGAATATACGAGCAGTACTTC. V and J are TRBV6-5 and TRBJ2-7, with 8 nucleotides matching TRBD1. The germline CDR1 and CDR2 sequences are MNHEY and SVGAGI. The V and J ends lost 2 bases and 4 bases, in that order; junction bases with no gene match: 4. This CDR3 has 14 amino acids.

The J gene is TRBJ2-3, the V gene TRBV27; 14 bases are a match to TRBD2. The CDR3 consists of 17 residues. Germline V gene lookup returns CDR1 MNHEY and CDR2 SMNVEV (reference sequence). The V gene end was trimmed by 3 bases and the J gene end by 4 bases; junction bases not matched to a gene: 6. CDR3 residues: CASSFVTSGRAPDTQYF. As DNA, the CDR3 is TGTGCCAGCAGTTTTGTGACTAGCGGGAGGGCCCCAGATACGCAGTATTTT.